This entry concerns a single TCR beta chain. The PCR employed 60 Vbeta primers together with 13 Jbeta primers. TCRdb's copy holds only in-frame clones and misses some; the assay was immunoSEQ multiplex PCR. The sample consists of some 130,000 clones, around three quarters of them appearing once. Germline CDR1 reads MNHEY; CDR2 reads SMNVEV (reference sequence). Deletions cut 2 bases from V and 1 base from J, with 11 bases between. CDR3 length equals 15 residues. This specimen comes from a study of cytomegalovirus exposure and HLA in healthy donors. The TCR was taken from a woman aged 60 to 75 in good health and CMV-seropositive. This rearrangement joins TRBV27 to TRBJ1-2; D gene unclear. The sequenced material came from PBMCs. The CDR3 sequence: CASSLTPIGNYGYTF. Here the CDR3 DNA reads TGTGCCAGCAGTTTAACCCCTATTGGTAACTATGGCTACACCTTC.